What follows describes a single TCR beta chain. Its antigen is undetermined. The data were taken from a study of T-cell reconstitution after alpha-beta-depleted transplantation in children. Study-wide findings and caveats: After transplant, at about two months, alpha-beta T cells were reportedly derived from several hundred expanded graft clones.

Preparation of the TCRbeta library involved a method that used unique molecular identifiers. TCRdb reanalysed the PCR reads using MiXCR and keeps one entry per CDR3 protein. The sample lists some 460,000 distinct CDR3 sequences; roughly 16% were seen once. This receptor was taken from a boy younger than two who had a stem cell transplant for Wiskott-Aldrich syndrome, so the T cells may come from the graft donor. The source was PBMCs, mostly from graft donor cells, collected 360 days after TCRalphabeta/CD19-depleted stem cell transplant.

CDR3 loop: CASSQDVGSYNEQFF. The CDR3 DNA reads as TGCGCCAGCAGCCAAGACGTCGGCTCCTACAATGAGCAGTTCTTC. The chain is built from TRBV4-3 and TRBJ2-1; D not resolved. V was trimmed by 0 bases and J by 0 bases, leaving 6 bases between them. Germline V gene data show CDR1 as LGHNA and CDR2 as YSLEER. This CDR3 has 15 amino acids.